These T cell receptor beta chains were read from a single sample in a study of cytomegalovirus exposure and HLA in healthy donors. Sequencing used immunoSEQ multiplex PCR; TCRdb keeps in-frame clones, though not all of them. The data show 60,000 to 65,000 clones, 90% to 97% seen once. Specimen: PBMCs. The receptors were sampled from a woman between 18 and 29 years old in good health and CMV-seronegative. CDR3s include the opening cysteine and the closing phenylalanine or tryptophan. D genes are given only for firm matches.

TRBV6-1	NA	TRBJ2-2	TGTGCCAGCAGTCAATTCACCGGGGAGCTGTTTTTT	CASSQFTGELFF
TRBV11-3	NA	TRBJ2-7	TGTGCCAGCAGCTTAGCCCAAGAGGTTCTGGGACACCACTACGAGCAGTACTTC	CASSLAQEVLGHHYEQYF
TRBV7-8	TRBD2	TRBJ2-4	TGTGCCAGCAGCCCCGGACTAGCGGGGGGGCCATCTAACATTCAGTACTTC	CASSPGLAGGPSNIQYF
TRBV19	NA	TRBJ2-7	TGTGCCAGTAGTAGGGCTAGCGCCCACTACGAGCAGTACTTC	CASSRASAHYEQYF
TRBV7-3	NA	TRBJ2-1	TGTGCCAGCAGCTTAACACCCTCCCCGGGGTACAATGAGCAGTTCTTC	CASSLTPSPGYNEQFF
TRBV27	TRBD2	TRBJ2-1	TGTGCCAGCAGTCGTCACCTAGCGGGAGGAAGCAATGAGCAGTTCTTC	CASSRHLAGGSNEQFF
TRBV2	NA	TRBJ2-7	TGTGCCAGCATCAGAGAGGGAGGGGGGCAGTACTTC	CASIREGGGQYF
TRBV4-2	TRBD1	TRBJ1-5	TGTGCCAGCAGCCAAGCCCCGAACAACTACAGGGGGAATCAGCCCCAGCATTTT	CASSQAPNNYRGNQPQHF
TRBV7-2	NA	TRBJ2-3	TGTGCCAGCAGCCCGAGCACAGATACGCAGTATTTT	CASSPSTDTQYF
TRBV28	NA	TRBJ2-2	TGTGCCAGCAGTTTTGGGGGGAGCCACACCGGGGAGCTGTTTTTT	CASSFGGSHTGELFF
TRBV25-1	TRBD2	TRBJ2-7	TGTGCCAGCAGACCCCACGTCCTAGCGGTCTACGAGCAGTACTTC	CASRPHVLAVYEQYF
TRBV5-8	TRBD2	TRBJ2-5	TGTGCCAGCAGCTTGGATGCGGGGGTGGAGACCCAGTACTTC	CASSLDAGVETQYF
TRBV6-5	TRBD2	TRBJ2-4	TGTGCCAGCAGTGCGGTACCCGGGGGGAGAAACATTCAGTACTTC	CASSAVPGGRNIQYF
TRBV18	NA	TRBJ1-3	TGTGCCAGCTCACCGAGGGAGGAAGGCGCCATATATTTT	CASSPREEGAIYF